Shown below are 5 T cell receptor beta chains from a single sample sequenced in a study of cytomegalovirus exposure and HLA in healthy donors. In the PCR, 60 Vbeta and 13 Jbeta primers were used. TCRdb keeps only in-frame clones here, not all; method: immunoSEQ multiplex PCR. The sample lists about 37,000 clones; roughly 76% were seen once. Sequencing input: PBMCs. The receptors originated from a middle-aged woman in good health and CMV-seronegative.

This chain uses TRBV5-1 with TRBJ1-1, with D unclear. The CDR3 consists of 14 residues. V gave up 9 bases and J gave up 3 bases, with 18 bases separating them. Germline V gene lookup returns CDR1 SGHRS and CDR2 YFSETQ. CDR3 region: CATRTGIGDTEAFF. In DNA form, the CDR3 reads TGCGCCACCCGAACGGGGATCGGGGACACTGAAGCTTTCTTT.

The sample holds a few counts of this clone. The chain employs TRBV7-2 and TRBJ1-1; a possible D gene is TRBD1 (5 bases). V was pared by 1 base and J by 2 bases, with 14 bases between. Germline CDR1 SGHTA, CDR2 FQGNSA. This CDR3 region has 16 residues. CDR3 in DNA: TGTGCCAGCAGCTTAGTGGCGGGGGGGGGAAACACTGAAGCTTTCTTT. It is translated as CASSLVAGGGNTEAFF.

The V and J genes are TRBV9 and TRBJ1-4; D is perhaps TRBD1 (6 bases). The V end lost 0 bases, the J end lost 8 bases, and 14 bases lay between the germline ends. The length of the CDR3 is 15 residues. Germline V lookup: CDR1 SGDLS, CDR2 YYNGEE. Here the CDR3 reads CASSVVAGAGEKLFF. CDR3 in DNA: TGTGCCAGCAGCGTAGTGGCAGGGGCTGGGGAAAAACTGTTTTTT.

The DNA of the CDR3 is TGTGCCAGCAGCTGGGGGCGGGCACATTCCTCTGGGGCCAACGTCCTGACTTTC. Translation gives CASSWGRAHSSGANVLTF. J is TRBJ2-6 and V is TRBV7-2; tentatively, D is TRBD1 (6 bases). Germline-derived CDR1 and CDR2 are SGHTA and FQGNSA. V shed 4 bases and J shed 0 bases, with 16 bases lying between them. The length of the CDR3 is 18 residues.

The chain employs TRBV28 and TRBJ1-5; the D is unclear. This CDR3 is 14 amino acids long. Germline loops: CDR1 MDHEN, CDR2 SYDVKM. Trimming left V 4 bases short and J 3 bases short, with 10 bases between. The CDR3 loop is CASSSRRDNQPQHF. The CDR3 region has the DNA TGTGCCAGCAGTTCTCGACGGGACAATCAGCCCCAGCATTTT.